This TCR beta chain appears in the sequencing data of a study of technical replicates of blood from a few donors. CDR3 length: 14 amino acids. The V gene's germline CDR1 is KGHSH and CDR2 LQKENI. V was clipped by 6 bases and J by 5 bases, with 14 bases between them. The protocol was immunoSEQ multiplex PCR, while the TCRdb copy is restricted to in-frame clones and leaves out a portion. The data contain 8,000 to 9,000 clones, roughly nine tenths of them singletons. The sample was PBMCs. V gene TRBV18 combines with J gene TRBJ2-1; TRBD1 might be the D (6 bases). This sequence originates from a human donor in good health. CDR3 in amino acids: CASSPRTADNEQFF. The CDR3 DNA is TGTGCCAGCTCCCCGCGGACAGCGGACAATGAGCAGTTCTTC.